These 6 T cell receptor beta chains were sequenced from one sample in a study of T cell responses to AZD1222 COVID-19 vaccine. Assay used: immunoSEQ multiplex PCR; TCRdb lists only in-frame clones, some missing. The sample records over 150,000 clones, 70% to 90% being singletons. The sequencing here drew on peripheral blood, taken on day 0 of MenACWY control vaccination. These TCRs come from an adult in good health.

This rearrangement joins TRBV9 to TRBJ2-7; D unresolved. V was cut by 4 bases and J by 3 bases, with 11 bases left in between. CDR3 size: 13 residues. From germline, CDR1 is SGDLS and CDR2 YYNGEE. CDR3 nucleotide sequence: TGTGCCAGCAGCATCCCCTTTGGCTACGAGCAGTACGTC. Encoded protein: CASSIPFGYEQYV.

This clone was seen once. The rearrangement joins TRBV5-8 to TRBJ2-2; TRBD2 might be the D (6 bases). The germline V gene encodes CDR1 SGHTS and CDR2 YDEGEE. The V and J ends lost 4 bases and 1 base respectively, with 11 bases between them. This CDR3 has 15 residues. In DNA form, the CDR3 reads TGTGCCAGCAGCCTGGCGGGGTTGAACACCGGGGAGCTGTTTTTT. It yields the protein CASSLAGLNTGELFF.

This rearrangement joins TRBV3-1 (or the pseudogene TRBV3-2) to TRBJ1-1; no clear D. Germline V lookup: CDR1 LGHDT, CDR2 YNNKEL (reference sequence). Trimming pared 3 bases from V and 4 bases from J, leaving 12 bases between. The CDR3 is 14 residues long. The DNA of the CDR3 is TGTGCCAGCAGCCATCCCGGGGTGGTCACTGAAGCTTTCTTT. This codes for CASSHPGVVTEAFF.

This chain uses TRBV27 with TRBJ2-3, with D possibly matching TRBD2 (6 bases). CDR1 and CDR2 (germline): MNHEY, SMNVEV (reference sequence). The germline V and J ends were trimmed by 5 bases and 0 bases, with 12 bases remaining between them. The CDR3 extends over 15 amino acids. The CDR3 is CASSVGLPSTDTQYF. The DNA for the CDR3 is TGTGCCAGCAGTGTGGGACTTCCTAGCACAGATACGCAGTATTTT.

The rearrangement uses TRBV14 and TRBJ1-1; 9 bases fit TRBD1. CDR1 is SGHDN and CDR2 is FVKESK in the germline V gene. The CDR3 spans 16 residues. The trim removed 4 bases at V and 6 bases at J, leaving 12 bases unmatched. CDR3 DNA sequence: TGTGCCAGCAGCCTAATTCGGGGACAGGGAGTCGCTGAAGCTTTCTTT. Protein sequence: CASSLIRGQGVAEAFF.

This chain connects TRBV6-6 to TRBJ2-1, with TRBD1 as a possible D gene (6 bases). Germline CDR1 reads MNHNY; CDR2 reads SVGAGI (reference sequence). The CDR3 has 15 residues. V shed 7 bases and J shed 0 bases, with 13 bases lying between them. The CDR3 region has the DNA TGTGCCAGCACCAAGGGACAAAGCTCCTACAATGAGCAGTTCTTC. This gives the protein CASTKGQSSYNEQFF.